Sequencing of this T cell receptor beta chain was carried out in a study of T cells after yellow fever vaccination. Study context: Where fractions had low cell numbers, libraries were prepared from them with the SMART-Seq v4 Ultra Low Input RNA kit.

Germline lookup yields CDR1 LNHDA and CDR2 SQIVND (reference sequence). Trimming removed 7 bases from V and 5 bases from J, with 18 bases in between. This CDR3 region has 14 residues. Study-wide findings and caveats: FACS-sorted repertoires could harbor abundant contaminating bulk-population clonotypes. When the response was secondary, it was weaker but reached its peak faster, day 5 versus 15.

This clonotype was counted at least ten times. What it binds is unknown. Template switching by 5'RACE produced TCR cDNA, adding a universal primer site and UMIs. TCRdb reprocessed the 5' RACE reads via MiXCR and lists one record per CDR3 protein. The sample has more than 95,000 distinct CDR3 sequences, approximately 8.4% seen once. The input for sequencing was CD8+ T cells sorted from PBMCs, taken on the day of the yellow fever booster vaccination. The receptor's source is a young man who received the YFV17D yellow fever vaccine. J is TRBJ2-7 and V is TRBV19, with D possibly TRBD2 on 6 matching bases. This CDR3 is CASTGGNLVHEQYF. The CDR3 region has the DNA TGTGCCAGTACAGGAGGGAATCTCGTCCACGAGCAGTACTTC.